The TCR beta chain under discussion was sequenced for a study of T cells after posttransplantation cyclophosphamide. Broader study findings: Recipient CMV seropositivity and CMV reactivation strongly tracked TRB clonality.

Repertoires were generated with immunoSEQ multiplex PCR, while TCRdb's copy carries only in-frame clones and drops some. The data hold roughly 4,800 clones, with over 60% observed a single time. Treatment was busulfan-fludarabine conditioning, a marrow graft, and cyclophosphamide on days +3 and +4. This CDR3 is built from 15 residues. V lost 0 bases, J lost 4 bases, and 12 bases lay in between. CDR1 LGHNA and CDR2 YSLEER come from the germline V gene. About this clone itself: Its antigen remains unidentified.

This chain joins TRBV4-3 and TRBJ1-2; D is undetermined. The source is a male patient between 55 and 70 years old who received an allogeneic stem cell transplant from an unrelated donor, was CMV-positive, and had acute GVHD only. Some T cells may be provided by the graft donor. The sample was PBMCs, taken 362 days after allogeneic stem cell transplant with posttransplant cyclophosphamide. The chain's CDR3 is CASSQEGWEGYGYTF. The DNA for the CDR3 is TGCGCCAGCAGCCAAGAAGGGTGGGAGGGCTATGGCTACACCTTC.